Following are 9 T cell receptor beta chains from one sample sequenced in a study of T-cell reconstitution after alpha-beta-depleted transplantation in children (TCRdb year 2016). Library creation used PCR. TCRdb shows the sequencer as Illumina HiSeq 2500. TCR libraries were prepared with molecular barcoding, using unique molecular identifiers to normalize TCRbeta repertoire quantification. In TCRdb, the public reads were trimmed at Q25 with fastp and aligned with MiXCR, with productive beta chains retained. Rows with a matching CDR3 protein are joined into one entry that keeps the most common DNA and genes. The sample table records a few hundred thousand distinct CDR3 sequences; 13% of these occur just once. The ten largest clones capture approximately 4.3% of the sample. The sequenced sample was PBMCs, obtained from the stem cell graft. The receptors come from a human donor who donated a stem cell graft to a child with Fanconi anemia.

The DNA for the CDR3 is TGTGCCAGCAGTTGGGACCGCCAACTCTCCTACGAGCAGTACTTC. It translates to CASSWDRQLSYEQYF. The chain has TRBV6-5 and TRBJ2-7; D possibly matches TRBD1 or TRBD2 (5 bases each). Trimming took 4 bases from V and 0 from J, leaving 13 bases between them. Looked up from germline, CDR1 is MNHEY and CDR2 is SVGAGI. The CDR3 runs to 15 residues.

This clonotype was counted only a few times. The chain uses TRBV12-3 or TRBV12-4 and TRBJ1-1; D is unresolved. The germline V and J ends were trimmed by 3 bases and 1 base, with 9 bases remaining between them. The CDR3 sequence is 14 residues long. CDR3 amino acids: CASSFGSWNTEAFF. In nucleotides, the CDR3 is TGTGCCAGCAGTTTCGGGTCGTGGAACACTGAAGCTTTCTTT.

In this sample, this clonotype turned up many times. This chain connects TRBV10-3 to TRBJ2-1; 13 bases match TRBD2. V lost 6 bases, J lost 7 bases, and 6 bases stayed unmatched. Per germline, CDR1 ENHRY and CDR2 SYGVKD. The CDR3 extends over 15 amino acids. The DNA of the CDR3 is TGTGCCATCAGGGGGGGGACTAGCGGGGAGAATGAGCAGTTCTTC. Residues: CAIRGGTSGENEQFF.

The table lists this clonotype with a few counts. The chain recombines TRBV7-9 with TRBJ2-1; TRBD1 agrees at 7 bases. CDR1 is SEHNR, CDR2 FQNEAQ, per germline (reference sequence). The ends lost 6 bases at V and 0 bases at J; junction bases unmatched: 5. The CDR3 is 15 residues long. Here the CDR3 DNA reads TGTGCCAGCAGTTCAGGACAGGCCTCCTACAATGAGCAGTTCTTC. Protein: CASSSGQASYNEQFF.

A few counts support this clonotype. The chain couples TRBV6-5 to TRBJ1-1, with a weak D call TRBD1 (5 bases). Germline V CDR1 and CDR2: MNHEY, SVGAGI. CDR3 length equals 17 residues. V lost 1 base and J lost 6, with 21 bases in between. The chain's CDR3 is CASSYFPGAGGRAEAFF. Written as DNA, the CDR3 is TGTGCCAGCAGTTACTTTCCTGGGGCGGGTGGTCGCGCTGAAGCTTTCTTT.

This clonotype was found many times. The V gene is TRBV20-1, the J gene TRBJ2-3; no reliable D call. Per the germline V gene, CDR1 is DFQATT and CDR2 is SNEGSKA (reference sequence). The CDR3 contains 8 residues. The V and J ends lost 7 bases and 9 bases respectively, with 5 bases between them. In nucleotides, the CDR3 is TGCAGTGTAGGCACGCAGTATTTT. Translation gives CSVGTQYF.

This clonotype was detected ten times or more. The chain carries TRBV7-8 and TRBJ2-1; unclear D gene. The CDR3 totals 13 residues. Per germline, CDR1 SGHVS and CDR2 FQNEAQ. Trimming shortened V by 6 bases and J by 4 bases, and 10 bases separated the two germline ends. The CDR3 coding sequence is TGTGCCAGCAGGAGAGAAGGGTACAATGAGCAGTTCTTC. Translated, it gives CASRREGYNEQFF. Looking up the rest from reference TRBV7-8 and TRBJ2-1 gives the full variable domain: GAGVSQSPRYKVAKRGQDVALRCDPISGHVSLFWYQQALGQGPEFLTYFQNEAQLDKSGLPSDRFFAERPEGSVSTLKIQRTQQEDSAVYLCASRREGYNEQFFGPGTRLTVL.

This clonotype was recorded many times. The chain uses TRBV12-3 or TRBV12-4 and TRBJ2-1, with 11 bases lining up with TRBD2. CDR3 length: 15 amino acids. V dropped 5 bases and J dropped 5; count of bases not matched to a gene: 5. The CDR3 loop reads CASSVTSGGHNEQFF. CDR3 sequence (DNA): TGTGCCAGCAGTGTCACTAGCGGGGGCCACAATGAGCAGTTCTTC.

The CDR3: CASSLEALSGANVLTF. Written as DNA, the CDR3 is TGCGCCAGCAGCTTGGAAGCTCTGTCTGGGGCCAACGTCCTGACTTTC. This chain joins TRBV5-1 and TRBJ2-6; the D is unclear. CDR3 length: 16 amino acids. Germline V lookup: CDR1 SGHRS, CDR2 YFSETQ. The V gene lost 0 bases and the J gene lost 1 base, with 8 bases spanning the gap.